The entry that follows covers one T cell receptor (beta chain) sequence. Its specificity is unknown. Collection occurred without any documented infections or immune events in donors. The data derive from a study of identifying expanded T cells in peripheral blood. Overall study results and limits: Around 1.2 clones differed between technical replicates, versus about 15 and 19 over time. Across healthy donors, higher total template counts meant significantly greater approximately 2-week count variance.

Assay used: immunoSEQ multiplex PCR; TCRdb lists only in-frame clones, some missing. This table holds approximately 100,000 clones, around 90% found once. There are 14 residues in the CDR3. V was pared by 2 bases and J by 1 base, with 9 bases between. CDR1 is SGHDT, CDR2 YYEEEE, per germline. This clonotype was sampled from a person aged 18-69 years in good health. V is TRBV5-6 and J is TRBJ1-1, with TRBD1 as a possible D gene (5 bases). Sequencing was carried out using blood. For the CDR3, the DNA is TGTGCCAGCAGCTTCCCGACAGAGAACACTGAAGCTTTCTTT. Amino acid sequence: CASSFPTENTEAFF.